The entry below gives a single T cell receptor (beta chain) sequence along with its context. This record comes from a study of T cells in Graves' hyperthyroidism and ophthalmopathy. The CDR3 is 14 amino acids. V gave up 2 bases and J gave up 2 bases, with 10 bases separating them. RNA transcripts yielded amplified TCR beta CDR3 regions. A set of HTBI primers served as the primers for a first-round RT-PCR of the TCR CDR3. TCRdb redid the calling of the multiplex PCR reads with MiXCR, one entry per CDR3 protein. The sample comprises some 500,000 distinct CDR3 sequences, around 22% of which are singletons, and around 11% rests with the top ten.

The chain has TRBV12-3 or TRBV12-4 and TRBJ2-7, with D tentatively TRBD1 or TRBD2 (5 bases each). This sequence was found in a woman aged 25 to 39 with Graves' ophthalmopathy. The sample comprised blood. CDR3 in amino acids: CASSLHEGTYEQYF. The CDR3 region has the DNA TGTGCCAGCAGTTTACATGAGGGGACCTACGAGCAGTACTTC.